The 17 T cell receptor beta chains below were found in one sample sequenced in a study of OX40 agonist ivuxolimab in advanced cancers. The repertoire was sequenced with immunoSEQ multiplex PCR; TCRdb's copy has only in-frame clones and lacks some. Here the sample spans about 45,000 clones, approximately 80% being singletons. This material consisted of CD4+ or CD8+ T cells sorted from blood, taken in a trial of the OX40 agonist ivuxolimab. Receptors were obtained from an adult with an advanced solid tumor such as melanoma, head and neck, liver or kidney cancer.

The chain uses TRBV9 and TRBJ2-7; the D is unclear. V dropped 0 bases and J dropped 7 bases, with 8 bases sitting between them. CDR1 and CDR2 (germline): SGDLS, YYNGEE. CDR3 length: 12 residues. The CDR3 loop is CASSVEGIEQYF. In nucleotides, the CDR3 is TGTGCCAGCAGCGTAGAAGGGATTGAGCAGTACTTC.

V usage is TRBV27 and J usage is TRBJ2-5, with a weak D call TRBD2 (6 bases). Germline V CDR1 and CDR2: MNHEY, SMNVEV (reference sequence). The V end was cut by 2 bases, the J end by 5 bases, with 9 bases between. This CDR3 region has 13 residues. The CDR3 DNA reads as TGTGCCAGCAGTTTAGCGGGGTTGGAGACCCAGTACTTC. Translating it yields CASSLAGLETQYF.

V and J are TRBV29-1 and TRBJ1-1; D is uncertain. The V gene's germline CDR1 is SQVTM and CDR2 ANQGSEA. The ends were cut back, 7 bases at V and 3 bases at J, with 15 bases in the middle. CDR3 length: 13 residues. CDR3 DNA sequence: TGCAGCGAGTACGGGAGGATGGACACTGAAGCTTTCTTT. Protein product: CSEYGRMDTEAFF. Full variable domain (missing parts from reference TRBV29-1 and TRBJ1-1): SAVISQKPSRDICQRGTSLTIQCQVDSQVTMMFWYRQQPGQSLTLIATANQGSEATYESGFVIDKFPISRPNLTFSTLTVSNMSPEDSSIYLCSEYGRMDTEAFFGQGTRLTVV.

The rearrangement uses TRBV7-6 and TRBJ2-1, with a tentative D call TRBD1 (6 bases). Between the trimmed V and J ends, which lost 5 bases and 7 bases, there was a span of 18 bases. In germline, CDR1 is SGHVS, CDR2 FNYEAQ. This CDR3 is built from 15 residues. The CDR3 is CASSLLQGGRNEQFF. CDR3 sequence (DNA): TGTGCCAGCAGCCTACTTCAAGGGGGACGGAATGAGCAGTTCTTC.

This clone was observed a few times. The chain is built from TRBV7-9 and TRBJ2-2; possibly TRBD2 for D (5 bases). In germline, CDR1 is SEHNR, CDR2 FQNEAQ (reference sequence). The CDR3 spans 15 residues. V lost 5 bases and J lost 8, with 18 bases in between. CDR3: CASSIRERPEGELFF. CDR3 nucleotide sequence: TGTGCCAGCAGCATACGGGAACGGCCCGAGGGGGAGCTGTTTTTT.

The chain uses TRBV5-1 and TRBJ2-1, with TRBD1 identical over 11 bases. V lost 3 bases and J lost 8; bases outside the gene matches: 7. CDR3 length equals 15 residues. Germline CDR1 and CDR2: SGHRS and YFSETQ. CDR3 DNA: TGCGCCAGCAGCTCAAGGACAGGGGGCCGGCATGAGCAGTTCTTC. As protein: CASSSRTGGRHEQFF.

This chain links TRBV4-3 with TRBJ2-1; D is uncertain. The CDR3 covers 13 residues. The germline gives CDR1 LGHNA, CDR2 YSLEER. The ends were cut back, 0 bases at V and 8 bases at J, with 8 bases in the middle. CDR3 amino acids: CASSQDLSYEQFF. As DNA, the CDR3 is TGCGCCAGCAGCCAAGATTTAAGTTATGAGCAGTTCTTC.

The rearrangement links TRBV10-3 to TRBJ1-2; a possible D gene is TRBD1 (5 bases). There are 12 residues in the CDR3. Germline assignment: CDR1 ENHRY and CDR2 SYGVKD. The V gene lost 3 bases and the J gene lost 7 bases, with 9 bases spanning the gap. CDR3 amino acids: CAISEWRGGYTF. In DNA, the CDR3 is TGTGCCATCAGTGAATGGAGGGGTGGCTACACCTTC.

The genes are TRBV9 and TRBJ2-7; 9 bases are a match to TRBD1. Trimming removed 0 bases from V and 4 bases from J; junction bases left unmatched: 14. The CDR3 contains 18 residues. Germline V gene sequence: CDR1 SGDLS, CDR2 YYNGEE. CDR3 nucleotide sequence: TGTGCCAGCAGCGTAGAAGAGGAGGGACAGGGCGCATTTTACGAGCAGTACTTC. Its translation: CASSVEEEGQGAFYEQYF.

The chain employs TRBV28 and TRBJ2-3; 8 nucleotides agree with TRBD2. CDR3 length: 17 residues. V shed 3 bases and J 5 bases; nucleotides not matched to a gene: 13. Germline CDR1 reads MDHEN; CDR2 reads SYDVKM. This CDR3 reads CASSLYEGSGAIDTQYF. The DNA of the CDR3 is TGTGCCAGCAGTTTGTATGAAGGTAGCGGGGCAATAGATACGCAGTATTTT.

The rearrangement uses TRBV15 and TRBJ2-3; 9 bases map to TRBD1. The CDR3 consists of 18 residues. V was clipped by 2 bases and J by 4 bases; unmatched bases: 13. The V gene's germline CDR1 is LNHNV and CDR2 YYDKDF (reference sequence). Written as DNA, the CDR3 is TGTGCCACCAGCAGACGACCAAGACAGGGGGATTGGGCAGATACGCAGTATTTT. It encodes CATSRRPRQGDWADTQYF.

This chain uses TRBV7-2 with TRBJ2-7, with TRBD2 matching 7 bases. Germline CDR1 and CDR2: SGHTA and FQGNSA. The junction had 6 bases not matched to a gene; V was cut back by 8 bases and J by 2 bases. This CDR3 has 13 residues. Written as DNA, the CDR3 is TGTGCCAGCGTTGGGGGACTAACCTACGAGCAGTACTTC. It encodes CASVGGLTYEQYF.

The gene calls are TRBV29-1 and TRBJ1-2; possibly TRBD1 for D (6 bases). Trimming cost V 1 base and J 9 bases, with 15 bases left between them. CDR1 and CDR2 from the germline V gene are SQVTM and ANQGSEA. The CDR3 runs 13 residues. The CDR3 coding sequence is TGCAGCGTTGAAGGGCTTAGGGGGAGGAGCTACACCTTC. Translation gives CSVEGLRGRSYTF.

This chain joins TRBV27 and TRBJ1-2, with 8 positions matching TRBD1. Germline CDR1 and CDR2: MNHEY and SMNVEV (reference sequence). The length of the CDR3 is 14 residues. Unmatched junction bases numbered 8, after V lost 5 bases and J lost 6 bases. The CDR3 sequence: CASSPTGEGDGYTF. The DNA for the CDR3 is TGTGCCAGCAGTCCGACAGGGGAGGGCGATGGCTACACCTTC.

Note on this clone: A much larger clone lies a single base off, so this may be a read error. The gene calls are TRBV28 and TRBJ2-7; perhaps TRBD2 as D (7 bases). The germline gives CDR1 MDHEN, CDR2 SYDVKM. Trimming removed 2 bases from V and 9 bases from J, with 23 bases in between. This CDR3 region has 16 residues. Written as DNA, the CDR3 is TGTGCCAGCAGTTTAATAACATGGGGGGCCCGCGGGGGGCAGTACTTC. Protein: CASSLITWGARGGQYF. The full variable domain, completed using reference TRBV28 and TRBJ2-7, is DVKVTQSSRYLVKRTGEKVFLECVQDMDHENMFWYRQDPGLGLRLIYFSYDVKMKEKGDIPEGYSVSREKKERFSLILESASTNQTSMYLCASSLITWGARGGQYFGPGTRLTVT.

This rearrangement joins TRBV4-1 to TRBJ1-1; a possible D gene is TRBD1 (5 bases). The germline V gene encodes CDR1 MGHRA and CDR2 YSYEKL. This CDR3 has 13 residues. Trimming took 2 bases from V and 4 from J, leaving 8 bases between them. CDR3 in DNA: TGCGCCAGCAGCCAACAGGGTGCCACTGAAGCTTTCTTT. Protein: CASSQQGATEAFF.

This clone is medium-sized within its sample. The genes are TRBV29-1 and TRBJ2-7; 10 bases line up with TRBD1. The length of the CDR3 is 12 residues. Per germline, CDR1 SQVTM and CDR2 ANQGSEA. After removal of 6 bases from V and 5 bases from J, the junction contained 4 bases not matched to a gene. The CDR3 nucleotides are TGCAGCGTGGGACAGGGGATCGACGAGCAGTACTTC. It codes for CSVGQGIDEQYF.